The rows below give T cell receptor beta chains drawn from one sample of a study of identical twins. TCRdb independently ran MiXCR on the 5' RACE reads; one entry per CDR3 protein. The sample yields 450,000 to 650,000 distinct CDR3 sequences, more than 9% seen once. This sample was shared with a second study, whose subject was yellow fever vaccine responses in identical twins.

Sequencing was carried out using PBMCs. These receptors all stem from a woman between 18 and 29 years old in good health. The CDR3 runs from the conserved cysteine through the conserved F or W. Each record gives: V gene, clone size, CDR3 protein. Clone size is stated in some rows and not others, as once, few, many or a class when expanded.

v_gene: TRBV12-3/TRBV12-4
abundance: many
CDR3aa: CASSLGQVALFF

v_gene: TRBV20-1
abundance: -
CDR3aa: CSAHRTVYGYTF

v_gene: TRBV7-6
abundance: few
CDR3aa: CASSFGAGDVSYEQYF

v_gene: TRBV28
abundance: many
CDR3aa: CASSKRAGNEQFF

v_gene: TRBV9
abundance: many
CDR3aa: CASSPFPSSYNEQFF

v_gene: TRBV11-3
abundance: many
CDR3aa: CASSLDLATGSFF

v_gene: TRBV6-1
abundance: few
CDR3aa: CASGPELGNTGELFF

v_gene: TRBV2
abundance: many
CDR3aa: CASSYLLSRGETQYF

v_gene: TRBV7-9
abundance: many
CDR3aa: CASSPPGQGTQETQYF

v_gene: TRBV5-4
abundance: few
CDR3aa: CASSSTGSLRELFF

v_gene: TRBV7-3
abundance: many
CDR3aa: CASSHGTSDTQYF

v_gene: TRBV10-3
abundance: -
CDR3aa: CATGRGGDTQYF

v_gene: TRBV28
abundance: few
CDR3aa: CASSTGLAGPSYEQYF

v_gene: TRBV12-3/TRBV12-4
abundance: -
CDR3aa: CASSFEDRLDYQETQYF

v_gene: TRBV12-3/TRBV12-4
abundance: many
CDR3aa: CASSTRTSGGDEQFF

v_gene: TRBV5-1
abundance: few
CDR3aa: CASSPDVSNEKLFF

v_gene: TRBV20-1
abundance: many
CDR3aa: CSARTAGGVYEQYF

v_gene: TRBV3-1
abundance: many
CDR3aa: CASSQDWGNVGSYNEQFF

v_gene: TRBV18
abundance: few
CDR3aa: CASSPPRNPYEQYF

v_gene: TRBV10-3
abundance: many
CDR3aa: CAIGGITEAFF

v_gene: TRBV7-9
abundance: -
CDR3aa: CASSPTDGGYTF

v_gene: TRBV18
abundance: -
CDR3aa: CASSPPDGKTQHF

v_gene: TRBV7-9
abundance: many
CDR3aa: CASSLGGLAGVGNEQFF

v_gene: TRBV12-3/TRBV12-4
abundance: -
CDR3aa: CAIRPSGQRNTEVFF

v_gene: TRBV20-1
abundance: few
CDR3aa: CSAKNTPGTSGFKNIQYF

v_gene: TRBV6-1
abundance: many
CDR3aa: CASRDRGDNQPQHF

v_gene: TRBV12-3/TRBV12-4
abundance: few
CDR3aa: CASSPRAGGPLSEQFF

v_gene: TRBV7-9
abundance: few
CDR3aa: CASSLLGTLGGYTF

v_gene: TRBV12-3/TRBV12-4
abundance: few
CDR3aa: CASWKTGGGSPLHF